This T cell receptor beta chain is drawn from a study of blood T cell repertoires in COVID-19. The wider study: PBMCs, B-cell-depleted T cells, or T cells provided the cDNA or gDNA that made up the material.

This CDR3 has 12 amino acids. Germline CDR1 is GTSNPN and CDR2 is SVGIG (reference sequence). V lost 2 bases, J lost 4 bases, and 6 bases lay in between. Assay: immunoSEQ multiplex PCR; the TCRdb copy retains only in-frame clones and omits some. Of 60,000 or so clones in the sample, about 90% are singletons; the top ten hold under 8%. The J gene is TRBJ1-3, the V gene TRBV30, with D unresolved. The clonotype comes from a man in his fifties or sixties with active or convalescent COVID-19. Sequencing input: peripheral blood. CDR3 in amino acids: CAWSNSGNTIYF. For the CDR3, the DNA is TGTGCCTGGAGTAACTCGGGAAACACCATATATTTT.